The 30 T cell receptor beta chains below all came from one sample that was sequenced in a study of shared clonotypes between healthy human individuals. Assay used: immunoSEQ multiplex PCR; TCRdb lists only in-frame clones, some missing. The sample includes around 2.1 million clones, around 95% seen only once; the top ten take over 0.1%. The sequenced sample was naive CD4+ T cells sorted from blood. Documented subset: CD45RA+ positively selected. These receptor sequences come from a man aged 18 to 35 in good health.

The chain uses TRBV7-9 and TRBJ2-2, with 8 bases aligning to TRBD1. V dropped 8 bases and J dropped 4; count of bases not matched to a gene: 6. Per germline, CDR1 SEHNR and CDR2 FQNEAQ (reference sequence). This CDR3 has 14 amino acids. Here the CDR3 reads CASGRQGSTGELFF. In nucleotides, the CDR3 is TGTGCCAGCGGGAGACAGGGGAGCACCGGGGAGCTGTTTTTT.

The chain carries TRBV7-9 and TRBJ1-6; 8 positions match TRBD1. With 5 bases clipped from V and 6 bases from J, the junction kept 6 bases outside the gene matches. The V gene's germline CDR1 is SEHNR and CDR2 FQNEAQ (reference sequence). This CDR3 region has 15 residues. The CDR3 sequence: CASSRRTGSNSPLHF. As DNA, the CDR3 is TGTGCCAGCAGCCGTCGGACAGGGAGTAATTCACCCCTCCACTTT.

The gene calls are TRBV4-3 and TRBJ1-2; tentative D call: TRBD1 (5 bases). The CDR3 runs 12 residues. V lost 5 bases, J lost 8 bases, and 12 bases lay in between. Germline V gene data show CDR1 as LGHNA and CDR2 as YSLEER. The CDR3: CASSNAGYGYTF. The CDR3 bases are TGCGCCAGCAGCAACGCAGGGTACGGCTACACCTTC.

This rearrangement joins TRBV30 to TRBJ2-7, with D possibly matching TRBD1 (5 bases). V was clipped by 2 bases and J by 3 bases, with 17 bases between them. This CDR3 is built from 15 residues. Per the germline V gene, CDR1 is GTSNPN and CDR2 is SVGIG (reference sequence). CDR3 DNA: TGTGCCTGGAGTCCACTCTCAGGGTTAGGCTACGAGCAGTACTTC. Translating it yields CAWSPLSGLGYEQYF.

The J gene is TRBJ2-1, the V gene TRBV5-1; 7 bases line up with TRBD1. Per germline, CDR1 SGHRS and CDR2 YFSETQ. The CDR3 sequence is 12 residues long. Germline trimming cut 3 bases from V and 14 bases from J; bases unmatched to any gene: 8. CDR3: CASSSEGGQKFF. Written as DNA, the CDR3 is TGCGCCAGCAGCTCAGAAGGGGGCCAGAAGTTCTTC.

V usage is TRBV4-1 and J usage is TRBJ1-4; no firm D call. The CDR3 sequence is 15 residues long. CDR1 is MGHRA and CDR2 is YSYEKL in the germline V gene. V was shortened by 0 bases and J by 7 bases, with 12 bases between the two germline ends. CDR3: CASSQDPQAGEKLFF. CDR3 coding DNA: TGCGCCAGCAGCCAAGATCCCCAGGCGGGTGAAAAACTGTTTTTT.

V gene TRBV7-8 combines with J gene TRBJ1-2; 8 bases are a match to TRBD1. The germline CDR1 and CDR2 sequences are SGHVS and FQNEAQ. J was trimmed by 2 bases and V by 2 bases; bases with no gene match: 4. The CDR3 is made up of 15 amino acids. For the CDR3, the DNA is TGTGCCAGCAGCTTAATAAGGGACAGGAACTATGGCTACACCTTC. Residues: CASSLIRDRNYGYTF.

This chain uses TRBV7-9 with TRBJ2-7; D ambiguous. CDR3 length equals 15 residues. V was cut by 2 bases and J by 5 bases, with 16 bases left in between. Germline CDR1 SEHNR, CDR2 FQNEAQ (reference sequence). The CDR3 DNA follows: TGTGCCAGCAGCTTATTCTCTACTTTACCCGACGAGCAGTACTTC. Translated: CASSLFSTLPDEQYF.

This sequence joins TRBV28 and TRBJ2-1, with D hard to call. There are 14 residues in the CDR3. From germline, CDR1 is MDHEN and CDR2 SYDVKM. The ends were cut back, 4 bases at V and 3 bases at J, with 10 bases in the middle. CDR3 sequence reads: CASSYPGLYNEQFF. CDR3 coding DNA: TGTGCCAGCAGTTATCCGGGCCTCTACAATGAGCAGTTCTTC. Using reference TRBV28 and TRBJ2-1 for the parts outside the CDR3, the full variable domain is DVKVTQSSRYLVKRTGEKVFLECVQDMDHENMFWYRQDPGLGLRLIYFSYDVKMKEKGDIPEGYSVSREKKERFSLILESASTNQTSMYLCASSYPGLYNEQFFGPGTRLTVL.

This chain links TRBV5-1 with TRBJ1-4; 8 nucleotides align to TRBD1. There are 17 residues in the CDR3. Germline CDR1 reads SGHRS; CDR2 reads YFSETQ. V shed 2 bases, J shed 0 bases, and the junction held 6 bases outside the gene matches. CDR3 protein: CASSLTGGFSTNEKLFF. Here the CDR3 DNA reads TGCGCCAGCAGCTTAACAGGGGGATTTTCAACTAATGAAAAACTGTTTTTT.

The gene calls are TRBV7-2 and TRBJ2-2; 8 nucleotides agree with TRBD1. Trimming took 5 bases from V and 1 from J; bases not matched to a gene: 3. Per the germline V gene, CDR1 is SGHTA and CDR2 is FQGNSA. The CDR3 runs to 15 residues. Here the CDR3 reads CASSHDRGNTGELFF. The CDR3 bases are TGTGCCAGCAGCCATGACAGGGGGAACACCGGGGAGCTGTTTTTT. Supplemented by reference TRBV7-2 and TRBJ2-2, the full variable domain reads GAGVSQSPSNKVTEKGKDVELRCDPISGHTALYWYRQSLGQGLEFLIYFQGNSAPDKSGLPSDRFSAERTGGSVSTLTIQRTQQEDSAVYLCASSHDRGNTGELFFGEGSRLTVL.

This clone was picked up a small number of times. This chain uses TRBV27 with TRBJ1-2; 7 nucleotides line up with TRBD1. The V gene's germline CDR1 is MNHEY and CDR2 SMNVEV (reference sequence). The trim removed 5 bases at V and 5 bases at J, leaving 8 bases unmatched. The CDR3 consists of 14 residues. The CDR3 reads CASSPGQVGYGYTF. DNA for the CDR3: TGTGCCAGCAGTCCCGGACAGGTAGGTTATGGCTACACCTTC.

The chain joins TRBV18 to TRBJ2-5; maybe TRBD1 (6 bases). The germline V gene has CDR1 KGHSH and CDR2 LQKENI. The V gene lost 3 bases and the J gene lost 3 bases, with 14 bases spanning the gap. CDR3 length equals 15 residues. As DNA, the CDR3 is TGTGCCAGCTCACCGTTACAGGGAGTAAAAGAGACCCAGTACTTC. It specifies CASSPLQGVKETQYF.

CDR3 in DNA: TGTGCCAGCAGCAACCCAGTGGGTTTACCCTCTGGGGCCAACGTCCTGACTTTC. It codes for CASSNPVGLPSGANVLTF. The chain is built from TRBV11-1 and TRBJ2-6, with D uncertain. Germline V gene sequence: CDR1 SGHAT, CDR2 FQDESV (reference sequence). The CDR3 contains 18 residues. V gave up 5 bases and J gave up 0 bases, with 17 bases separating them.

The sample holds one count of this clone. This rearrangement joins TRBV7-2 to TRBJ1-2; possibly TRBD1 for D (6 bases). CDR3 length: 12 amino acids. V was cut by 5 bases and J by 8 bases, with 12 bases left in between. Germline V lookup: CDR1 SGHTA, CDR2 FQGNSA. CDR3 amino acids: CASSPNRDGYTF. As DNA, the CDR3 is TGTGCCAGCAGCCCAAACAGGGACGGCTACACCTTC.

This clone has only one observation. CDR3 sequence (DNA): TGTGCCAGCAGCTACCTCGACAAAAACTATGGCTACACCTTC. Its protein is CASSYLDKNYGYTF. The chain is built from TRBV7-2 and TRBJ1-2; D call uncertain. The V end was cut by 4 bases, the J end by 2 bases, with 11 bases between. This CDR3 has 14 residues. Germline CDR1 and CDR2: SGHTA and FQGNSA. The complete variable domain, with remaining parts taken from reference TRBV7-2 and TRBJ1-2, reads GAGVSQSPSNKVTEKGKDVELRCDPISGHTALYWYRQSLGQGLEFLIYFQGNSAPDKSGLPSDRFSAERTGGSVSTLTIQRTQQEDSAVYLCASSYLDKNYGYTFGSGTRLTVV.

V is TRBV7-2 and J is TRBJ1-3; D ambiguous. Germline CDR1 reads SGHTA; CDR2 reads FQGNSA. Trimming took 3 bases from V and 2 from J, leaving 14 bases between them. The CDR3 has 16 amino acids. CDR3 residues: CASSFSAVRAGNTIYF. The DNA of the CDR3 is TGTGCCAGCAGCTTTTCGGCCGTGCGAGCTGGAAACACCATATATTTT.

For the CDR3, the DNA is TGTGCCATCGGGACAGGGACGGGCTATGGCTACACCTTC. It encodes CAIGTGTGYGYTF. The chain carries TRBV7-9 and TRBJ1-2; 9 bases are shared with TRBD1. J was trimmed by 4 bases and V by 10 bases; bases with no gene match: 7. The germline V gene encodes CDR1 SEHNR and CDR2 FQNEAQ (reference sequence). CDR3 length equals 13 residues.

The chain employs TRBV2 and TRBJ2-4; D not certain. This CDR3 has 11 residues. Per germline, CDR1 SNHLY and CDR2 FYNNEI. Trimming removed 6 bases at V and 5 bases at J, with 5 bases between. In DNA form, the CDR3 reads TGTGCCAGCAGAGAGCAAAACATTCAGTACTTC. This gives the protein CASREQNIQYF.

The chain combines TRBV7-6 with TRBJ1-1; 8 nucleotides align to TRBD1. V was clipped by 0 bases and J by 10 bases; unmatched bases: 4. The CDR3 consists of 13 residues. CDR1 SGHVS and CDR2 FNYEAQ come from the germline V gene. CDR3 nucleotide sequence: TGTGCCAGCAGCTTAGCTCAGGGGGCGTCAGCTTTCTTT. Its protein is CASSLAQGASAFF.

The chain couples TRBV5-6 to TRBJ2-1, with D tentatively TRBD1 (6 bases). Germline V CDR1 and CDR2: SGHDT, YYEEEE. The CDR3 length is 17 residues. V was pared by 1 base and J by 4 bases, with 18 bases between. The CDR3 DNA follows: TGTGCCAGCAGCTTGTTTTTTCGGACAGAGAATTACAATGAGCAGTTCTTC. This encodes CASSLFFRTENYNEQFF. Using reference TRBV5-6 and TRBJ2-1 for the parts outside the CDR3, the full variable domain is DAGVTQSPTHLIKTRGQQVTLRCSPKSGHDTVSWYQQALGQGPQFIFQYYEEEERQRGNFPDRFSGHQFPNYSSELNVNALLLGDSALYLCASSLFFRTENYNEQFFGPGTRLTVL.

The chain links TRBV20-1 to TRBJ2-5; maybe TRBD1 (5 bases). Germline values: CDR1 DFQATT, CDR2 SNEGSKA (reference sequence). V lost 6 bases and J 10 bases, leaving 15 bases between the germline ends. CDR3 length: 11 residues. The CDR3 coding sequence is TGCAGTGCCCCCCGGGCAGGGTTCCAGTACTTC. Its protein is CSAPRAGFQYF.

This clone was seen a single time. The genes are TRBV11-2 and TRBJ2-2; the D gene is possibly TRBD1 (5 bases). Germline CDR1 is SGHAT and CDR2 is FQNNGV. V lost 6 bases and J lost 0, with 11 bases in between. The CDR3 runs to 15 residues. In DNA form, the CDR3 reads TGTGCCAGCAGAAAAACAGGAGCGAACACCGGGGAGCTGTTTTTT. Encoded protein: CASRKTGANTGELFF.

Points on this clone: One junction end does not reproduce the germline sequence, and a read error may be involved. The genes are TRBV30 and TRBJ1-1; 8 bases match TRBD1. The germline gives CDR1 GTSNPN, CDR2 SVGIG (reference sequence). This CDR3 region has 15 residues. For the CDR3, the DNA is TGTGCCTGGAGTACTGGGGGACAGGCGAACGCTGAAGCTTTCTTT. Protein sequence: CAWSTGGQANAEAFF.

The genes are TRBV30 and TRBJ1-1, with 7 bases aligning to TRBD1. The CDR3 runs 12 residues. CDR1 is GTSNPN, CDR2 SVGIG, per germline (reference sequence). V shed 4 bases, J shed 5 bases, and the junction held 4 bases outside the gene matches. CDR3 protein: CAWTGGKTEAFF. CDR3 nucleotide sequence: TGTGCCTGGACAGGGGGGAAGACTGAAGCTTTCTTT.

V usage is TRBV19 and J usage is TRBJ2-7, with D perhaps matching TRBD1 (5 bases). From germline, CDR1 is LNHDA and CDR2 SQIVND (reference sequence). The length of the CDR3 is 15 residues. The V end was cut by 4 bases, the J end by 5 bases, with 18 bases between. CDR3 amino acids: CASSTTLDTLHEQYF. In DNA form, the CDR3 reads TGTGCCAGTAGTACAACCCTGGACACCCTCCACGAGCAGTACTTC.

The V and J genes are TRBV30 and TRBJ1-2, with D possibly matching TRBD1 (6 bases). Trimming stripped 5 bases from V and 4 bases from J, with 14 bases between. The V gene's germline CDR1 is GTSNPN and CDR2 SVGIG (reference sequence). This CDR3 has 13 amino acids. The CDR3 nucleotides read TGTGCCTGGCCCAAAGGGGGTGGCTATGGCTACACCTTC. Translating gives CAWPKGGGYGYTF.

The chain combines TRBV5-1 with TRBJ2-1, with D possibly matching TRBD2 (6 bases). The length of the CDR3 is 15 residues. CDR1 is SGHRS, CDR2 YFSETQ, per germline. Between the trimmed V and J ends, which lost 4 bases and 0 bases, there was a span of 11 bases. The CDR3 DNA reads TGCGCCAGCAGCGCACCGACTAGCTCCTACAATGAGCAGTTCTTC. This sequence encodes CASSAPTSSYNEQFF.

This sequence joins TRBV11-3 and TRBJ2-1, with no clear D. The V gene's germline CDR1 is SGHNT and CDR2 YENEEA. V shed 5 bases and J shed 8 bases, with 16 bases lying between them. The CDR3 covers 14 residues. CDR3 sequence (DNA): TGTGCCAGCAGCGTTGCGTCGCTCTCGGATGAGCAGTTCTTC. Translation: CASSVASLSDEQFF.

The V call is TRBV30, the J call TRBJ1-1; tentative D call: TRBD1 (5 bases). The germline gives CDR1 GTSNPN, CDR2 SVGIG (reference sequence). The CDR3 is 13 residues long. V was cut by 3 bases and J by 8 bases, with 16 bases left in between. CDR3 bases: TGTGCCTGGAGGGTGGGACCAAAGGGCGAAGCTTTCTTT. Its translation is CAWRVGPKGEAFF.